Presented here are 20 T cell receptor beta chains from one specimen sequenced in a study of T cell repertoires in aging, cancer and after chemotherapy. Amplification of TCR beta used genomic DNA extracted from peripheral blood. TRB rearrangements spanning V, D and J were amplified using mixed TRB-A/B primers. TCRdb recomputed calls from the multiplex PCR reads with MiXCR, one row per CDR3 protein. The sample yields about 8,700 distinct CDR3 sequences, more than 50% seen once. Sequencing was carried out using blood. These receptors all stem from a human donor in good health.

This clonotype was counted only a few times. The V call is TRBV6-5, the J call TRBJ2-3; D may correspond to TRBD1 or TRBD2 (5 bases each). This CDR3 has 13 amino acids. Germline CDR1 reads MNHEY; CDR2 reads SVGAGI. V was pared by 5 bases and J by 9 bases, with 15 bases between. In DNA, the CDR3 is TGTGCCAGCAGTACTACCGGGACCTTAACGCAGTATTTT. Translated: CASSTTGTLTQYF.

The chain recombines TRBV27 with TRBJ1-4, with 7 bases aligning to TRBD1. Germline CDR1 reads MNHEY; CDR2 reads SMNVEV (reference sequence). This CDR3 is built from 14 residues. J lost 0 bases, V lost 10 bases, and 5 bases had no gene match. The CDR3 DNA reads as TGTGCCATCCGACAGGGAGCAACTAATGAAAAACTGTTTTTT. As protein: CAIRQGATNEKLFF.

V usage is TRBV30 and J usage is TRBJ1-6; D is unresolved. Germline lookup yields CDR1 GTSNPN and CDR2 SVGIG (reference sequence). This CDR3 region has 12 residues. Trimming pared 0 bases from V and 11 bases from J, leaving 8 bases between. CDR3 coding DNA: TGTGCCTGGAGTGTCGGGTCCCCACCCCTCCACTTT. This translates into CAWSVGSPPLHF.

The V call is TRBV7-6, the J call TRBJ2-2; 12 bases agree with TRBD1. Trimming removed 5 bases from V and 7 bases from J; junction bases left unmatched: 8. Germline CDR1 SGHVS, CDR2 FNYEAQ. This CDR3 has 16 amino acids. CDR3 coding DNA: TGTGCCAGCAGCCTAAAGGGACAGGGGGCTGTCGGGGAGCTGTTTTTT. It translates to CASSLKGQGAVGELFF.

The rearrangement links TRBV19 to TRBJ1-2; D is unresolved. The CDR3 has 14 amino acids. Trimming took off 6 bases at V and 1 base at J, with 12 bases between the two ends. Germline CDR1 and CDR2: LNHDA and SQIVND (reference sequence). The CDR3 DNA follows: TGTGCCAGTAGGCTCGGACGGAGTAACTATGGCTACACCTTC. Its translation is CASRLGRSNYGYTF.

The DNA for the CDR3 is TGTGCCAGCAGCTTGGATATAGGGGTTACTTCACCCCTCCACTTT. Its protein is CASSLDIGVTSPLHF. V and J are TRBV5-4 and TRBJ1-6; weak D call: TRBD1 (5 bases). Germline V gene data show CDR1 as SGHNT and CDR2 as YYREEE (reference sequence). V lost 0 bases and J 9 bases, leaving 13 bases between the germline ends. This CDR3 comprises 15 residues.

The V gene is TRBV20-1, the J gene TRBJ2-3, with 8 bases lining up with TRBD2. Trimming took 1 base from V and 5 from J; bases not matched to a gene: 5. CDR1 and CDR2 (germline): DFQATT, SNEGSKA (reference sequence). CDR3 length: 14 amino acids. This CDR3 is CSARVQGLVDTQYF. Written as DNA, the CDR3 is TGCAGTGCTAGAGTCCAGGGACTAGTAGATACGCAGTATTTT.

V usage is TRBV6-1 and J usage is TRBJ2-1; either TRBD1 or TRBD2 may fit D (5 bases each). The length of the CDR3 is 15 residues. The germline V gene encodes CDR1 MNHNS and CDR2 SASEGT. Trimming pared 5 bases from V and 2 bases from J, leaving 13 bases between. CDR3 nucleotide sequence: TGTGCCAGCAGTCCCCGGGACCCAACCTACAATGAGCAGTTCTTC. This gives the protein CASSPRDPTYNEQFF.

The rearrangement uses TRBV29-1 and TRBJ1-2; 8 bases agree with TRBD1. CDR1 is SQVTM, CDR2 ANQGSEA, per germline. The junction had 15 bases not matched to a gene; V was cut back by 7 bases and J by 8 bases. This CDR3 has 14 residues. CDR3 nucleotides: TGCAGCGCCGATGACAGGGGTAACACAGGAGGCTACACCTTC. As protein: CSADDRGNTGGYTF.

This sequence joins TRBV5-4 and TRBJ2-1; 12 bases align to TRBD2. V was pared by 1 base and J by 3 bases, with 5 bases of the junction left unmatched. The CDR3 covers 17 residues. CDR1 and CDR2 (germline): SGHNT, YYREEE (reference sequence). As DNA, the CDR3 is TGTGCCAGCAGCTTGCAACTAGCGGGGGGCCGCTACAATGAGCAGTTCTTC. This translates into CASSLQLAGGRYNEQFF.

This sequence joins TRBV19 and TRBJ2-7; no definite D call. The germline V gene encodes CDR1 LNHDA and CDR2 SQIVND (reference sequence). Trimming cost V 5 bases and J 3 bases, with 11 bases left between them. The CDR3 sequence is 13 residues long. The CDR3: CASSPDLYYEQYF. CDR3 DNA: TGTGCCAGTAGTCCCGATCTTTACTACGAGCAGTACTTC.

This chain joins TRBV29-1 and TRBJ1-1; unclear D gene. V was shortened by 7 bases and J by 7 bases, with 13 bases between the two germline ends. The CDR3 extends over 11 amino acids. Germline loops: CDR1 SQVTM, CDR2 ANQGSEA. Here the CDR3 DNA reads TGCAGCGGCATGACCCGACATGAAGCTTTCTTT. Residues: CSGMTRHEAFF.

The chain joins TRBV6-5 to TRBJ2-5; 9 positions agree with TRBD1. Germline CDR1 is MNHEY and CDR2 is SVGAGI. Losses at the gene ends were 7 bases for V and 4 bases for J; bases not matched to a gene: 4. CDR3 length: 13 amino acids. The CDR3 coding sequence is TGTGCCAGCAAAATGACAGGGGGAGAGACCCAGTACTTC. Residues: CASKMTGGETQYF.

This clonotype was found a few times. V and J are TRBV5-6 and TRBJ2-1, with D tentatively TRBD1 (5 bases). This CDR3 contains 14 residues. Germline CDR1 and CDR2: SGHDT and YYEEEE. V lost 2 bases and J 3 bases, leaving 9 bases between the germline ends. As DNA, the CDR3 is TGTGCCAGCAGCTTCGAAGGGGACTACAATGAGCAGTTCTTC. Encoded protein: CASSFEGDYNEQFF.

The chain joins TRBV18 to TRBJ2-5, with 7 bases fitting TRBD1. Germline CDR1 and CDR2: KGHSH and LQKENI. The CDR3 is 16 residues long. J lost 2 bases, V lost 0 bases, and 6 bases had no gene match. The CDR3 DNA is TGTGCCAGCTCACCACCGGGGACAGTATTACAAGAGACCCAGTACTTC. It encodes CASSPPGTVLQETQYF.

This clonotype was observed once. This chain uses TRBV5-6 with TRBJ1-2, with 8 bases that match TRBD1. The junction had 4 bases not matched to a gene; V was cut back by 4 bases and J by 2 bases. CDR1 and CDR2 (germline): SGHDT, YYEEEE. CDR3 length equals 14 residues. The CDR3 here is CASSMGQANYGYTF. In DNA, the CDR3 is TGTGCCAGCAGCATGGGACAGGCGAACTATGGCTACACCTTC. Together with reference TRBV5-6 and TRBJ1-2, the CDR3 gives the full variable domain: DAGVTQSPTHLIKTRGQQVTLRCSPKSGHDTVSWYQQALGQGPQFIFQYYEEEERQRGNFPDRFSGHQFPNYSSELNVNALLLGDSALYLCASSMGQANYGYTFGSGTRLTVV.

The chain carries TRBV5-4 and TRBJ2-2, with D unresolved. The CDR3 consists of 14 residues. CDR1 is SGHNT and CDR2 is YYREEE in the germline V gene (reference sequence). The V end was cut by 4 bases, the J end by 6 bases, with 13 bases between. The CDR3 spells CASSPSMEAGELFF. In nucleotides, the CDR3 is TGTGCCAGCAGCCCTTCCATGGAAGCCGGGGAGCTGTTTTTT.

The chain recombines TRBV19 with TRBJ1-2, with a weak D call TRBD1 (5 bases). Germline-derived CDR1 and CDR2 are LNHDA and SQIVND (reference sequence). V gave up 5 bases and J gave up 4 bases, with 11 bases separating them. There are 13 residues in the CDR3. Written as DNA, the CDR3 is TGTGCCAGTAGTCTGGACGGGGGCTATGGCTACACCTTC. Amino acid sequence: CASSLDGGYGYTF. Combining the CDR3 with reference TRBV19 and TRBJ1-2 gives the whole variable domain DGGITQSPKYLFRKEGQNVTLSCEQNLNHDAMYWYRQDPGQGLRLIYYSQIVNDFQKGDIAEGYSVSREKKESFPLTVTSAQKNPTAFYLCASSLDGGYGYTFGSGTRLTVV.

The chain is built from TRBV19 and TRBJ2-7; the match to TRBD1 covers 8 bases. Germline CDR1 reads LNHDA; CDR2 reads SQIVND (reference sequence). The CDR3 runs to 13 residues. V shed 4 bases and J 7 bases; nucleotides not matched to a gene: 6. The CDR3 spells CASSTMTGVEQYF. Written as DNA, the CDR3 is TGTGCCAGTAGTACTATGACAGGGGTTGAGCAGTACTTC.

This clonotype occurred a few times. The CDR3 DNA follows: TGTGCCAGCAGTCGCAACAATGAGCAGTTCTTC. Amino acids: CASSRNNEQFF. The genes are TRBV27 and TRBJ2-1; the D is unclear. The CDR3 spans 11 residues. The V and J ends lost 5 bases and 5 bases respectively, with 4 bases between them. Germline CDR1 MNHEY, CDR2 SMNVEV (reference sequence).